The text below deals with one T cell receptor (beta chain). This clone was detected once. Its specific antigen is unknown. No much larger clone is present one base from it, and per-base qualities are unavailable. This CDR3 is also generated by other DNA sequences in the sample. The sample comes from a study of cytomegalovirus exposure and HLA in healthy donors (dated by TCRdb to about 2017). Regarding the study in general: In an earlier analysis of 450 to 750 of the donors, 276 Gb of sequence data and 100 million or so unique TCR beta sequences from about 179 million T cells were reported. The number of typed donors differed by locus: about 620-640 for A, B, C, DRB1 and DQB1; approximately 540 for DQA1; 606 for DPA1; and around 450 for DPB1. The study profiled the T cell repertoires of hundreds of subjects by immunosequencing and related them to cytomegalovirus serostatus. In addition to the first cohort of 666 subjects, a separate validation cohort of around 110 different subjects was used. A later analysis re-analyzed previously published TCR beta repertoires from 500 to 700 donors and added high-resolution HLA genotyping to study TCR occurrence patterns. An early release covering some 640 HLA-typed donors comprised about 290 gigabases of sequencing data and some 79 million unique TCR sequences. To decide whether each TCR beta V gene segment behaved as functional or pseudogenic, an earlier analysis of nearly 600 of the donors relied on high-throughput TCR beta sequencing. Every discovery cohort repertoire had been produced on one sequencing platform. Donor age, sex, ethnicity and CMV serostatus were compiled together with the repertoire data. On average, roughly 250,000 unique TCR beta nucleotide sequences were sequenced per donor among roughly 430 genotyped donors of the cohort, with 15% to 20% of those sequences being non-productive. Of the roughly 400 genotyped donors, roughly 85% fell in the genetic ancestry cluster associated with self-reported Caucasian donors. HLA typing covered class I and class II loci at four-digit resolution. Five DR-DQ haplotypes were handled as single units for association and clustering because linkage in the cohort was strong. To predict cytomegalovirus infection status, the study brought together high-throughput TCR immunosequencing, statistical association of individual TCRs with disease status, and machine learning. The later analysis used no new phenotypic data to find candidate immune exposures, relying instead on TCR beta sequences and their occurrence across donors. The study was designed to test whether signatures of past pathogen exposure could be identified by cataloging public T cell receptors. In a later genetic analysis, genome-wide SNP genotypes for about 60% of the 666 donors were used, and that subset was treated as a discovery cohort.

Broad study findings and their caveats: In this cohort, only TCR beta chains were sequenced, and detectable features were limited by the absence of alpha or paired-chain data. An association between a missense DCLRE1C variant and V-gene and J-gene trimming of TCR beta chains was found in a later genetic analysis and replicated in an independent cohort. Strong co-occurrence of HLA alleles, especially DR and DQ, made assigning TCR associations to individual alleles difficult. It was suggested by the authors that the approach could potentially be generalized to other disease states and immunological phenotypes. Because some donors lacked HLA typing at each locus, the association tests relied only on the typed subset. A later genetic analysis reported fewer N-insertions in productive TCRs among donors in an Asian-associated ancestry cluster than the roughly 720-donor mean. A group of highly shared sequence variants was considered likely to be a technical artifact of the sequencing pipeline. The classifier was reported to diagnose cytomegalovirus status with high specificity and sensitivity in both the original cohort and the validation cohort. Most CMV-associated TCR beta chains appeared to be HLA-restricted in a later analysis, and the HLA associations seemed to be driven largely by CMV exposure. Because the 87-base-pair reads could not distinguish some IMGT-functional V segments, including TRBV6-2 and TRBV6-3, those segments were excluded. Immune exposure information for the cohort was limited to CMV serostatus. Correlated functional status among segregating V segments might reflect linkage disequilibrium, but an unknown experimental factor could not be ruled out. A further reported finding was that TCR beta sequences accurately predicted the HLA-A and HLA-B alleles for most subjects in the first cohort. Because counts were too low, 15 to 20 rarely observed V segments, including chromosome 9 orphons, were excluded from the earlier analysis of roughly 580 of the donors. Compared with equally common non-associated chains, HLA-associated TCR beta chains in a later analysis were more clonally expanded and had lower generation probabilities. Broadly in line with IMGT annotations, most TCR beta V segments showed up in productive rearrangements about 90% or about 30% of the time in an earlier analysis of 587 of the donors. Across donors, most TCR sequences were observed very rarely, whereas some public TCRs were present in many individuals. A few of the identified cytomegalovirus-associated TCR beta chains were confirmed in vitro to be specific for cytomegalovirus antigens. The study gave a list of 150 to 200 TCR beta chains associated with cytomegalovirus. According to a later analysis, TCR association rates differed among HLA loci, with DRB1 alleles showing the most associated TCRs and HLA-C alleles showing the fewest. The presence/absence analyses assumed that sequencing depth was roughly uniform across donors, and that assumption may not be true. In a later analysis, about 16,000 TCR beta sequences were associated with specific HLA alleles at a false discovery rate of 0.05. In a later analysis, several top co-occurrence clusters were reported to appear linked to parvovirus B19, influenza, CMV and Epstein-Barr virus.

In total, roughly 710 healthy bone marrow donors made up the cohort. All cohort members were sampled while nominally healthy, although unrecorded immune exposures were likely present. The donor tested CMV seronegative, placing the donor among the 350 or so seronegative members of the cohort. Each donor provided a peripheral blood sample, and peripheral blood mononuclear cells were used for TCR beta sequencing. Genomic DNA extraction from the blood cell samples was performed with the Qiagen DNeasy Blood Extraction Kit. As encoded in the germline V gene, CDR1 is LGHNT while CDR2 is FRNRAP. The CDR3 starts with the cysteine, ends with the phenylalanine, and has 13 residues. Just CDR3 DNA is preserved here, 39 bases in frame from base 1. V is cut by 0 bases and J by 5 bases, and the space between the germline ends is 7 bases. The library was prepared using the immunoSEQ multiplex PCR assay. A mixture of 60 forward primers for TCR Vbeta segments and 13 reverse primers for TCR Jbeta segments was used in the multiplex PCR. A multiplex PCR assay on genomic DNA amplified the CDR3 region of rearranged TCR beta genes. Amplified TCR beta libraries were sequenced as 87-base-pair reads on the Illumina HiSeq System. The study's own analysis went as follows. In a later analysis, tens of millions of unique TCR beta chains were counted across the approximately 640 repertoires, and around 10 million of these chains were shared by at least two donors. Raw reads were error-corrected and collapsed into unique sequences with a nearest-neighbor algorithm that merged closely related sequences to remove PCR and sequencing errors. To assign V, D and J gene segments, CDR3 sequences were aligned to IMGT reference sequences. For a sequence to be retained, at least a six-nucleotide match to both a V gene segment and a J gene segment was required. Rearrangements were classified as productive when the CDR3 lacked stop codons and remained in frame with V and J, and all other rearrangements were classified as non-productive. CDR3 was defined by IMGT convention, running from the second conserved V-encoded cysteine to the conserved J-encoded phenylalanine. Sequences without an unambiguous match to a single V gene segment were excluded from the earlier analysis of a few hundred of the donors. In an earlier analysis of 587 of the donors, a V segment was called functional when productive rearrangements were above 56.7%, and segregating when the standard deviation between donors exceeded 5%. A statistical classification framework was built to diagnose cytomegalovirus status from the catalog of TCR beta chain sequences. In a later analysis, V and J genes were assigned by comparing TCR nucleotide sequences against IMGT/GENE-DB human TR gene sequences. In a later analysis, CDR3 sequences and most-parsimonious VDJ recombination scenarios were assigned using the TCRdist pipeline. In a later analysis, each TCR beta chain was defined by its CDR3 amino acid sequence together with its V-gene family, and reads without a unique V-gene family were excluded. To address suspected cross-contamination and a sequencing artifact, a later analysis removed several hundred highly shared, low-generation-probability nucleotide sequences. In a later analysis, a clonal expansion index was calculated for each public chain from normalized within-repertoire ranks of inferred template counts. A later analysis computed generation probabilities with a VDJ recombination model fitted to out-of-frame rearrangements, and checked the results against IGoR. In a later analysis, hypergeometric tests were used to score TCR-TCR, TCR-HLA and TCR-CMV co-occurrence, with a repertoire-size bias correction applied to TCR pairs. A later analysis estimated false discovery rates by permuting HLA or CMV assignments 20 times. In a later analysis, co-occurring TCRs were grouped using DBSCAN, and TCRdist sequence similarity was added for clustering within HLA-allele-positive subsets. Co-occurrence clustering excluded repertoires with fewer than 30,000 or more than 120,000 public chains, plus five with anomalous nucleotide sharing. This is the immuneACCESS table as TCRdb keeps it, with only in-frame sequences that have V and J called. A part of the clones is gone; compared with another copy, unresolved V genes explain less than half, and the rest is unexplained. The V and J calls and the clone size are those of that table, but D and trimming were determined from the DNA. The sample table holds about 280,000 clones, of which around nine tenths were seen once. The top ten constitute more than 2% of the sample.

Recombination joined TRBV12-5 with TRBJ1-1; a confident D gene designation cannot be given. Sample: PBMCs. The clonotype originates from a woman younger than 35 in good health and CMV-seronegative. The CDR3 reads as follows: CASGLVAGTEAFF. The DNA sequence is TGTGCTAGTGGTTTGGTAGCGGGGACTGAAGCTTTCTTT. Where the CDR3 stops, the reference TRBV12-5 and TRBJ1-1 genes take over; the full variable domain is DARVTQTPRHKVTEMGQEVTMRCQPILGHNTVFWYRQTMMQGLELLAYFRNRAPLDDSGMPKDRFSAEMPDATLATLKIQPSEPRDSAVYFCASGLVAGTEAFFGQGTRLTVV.